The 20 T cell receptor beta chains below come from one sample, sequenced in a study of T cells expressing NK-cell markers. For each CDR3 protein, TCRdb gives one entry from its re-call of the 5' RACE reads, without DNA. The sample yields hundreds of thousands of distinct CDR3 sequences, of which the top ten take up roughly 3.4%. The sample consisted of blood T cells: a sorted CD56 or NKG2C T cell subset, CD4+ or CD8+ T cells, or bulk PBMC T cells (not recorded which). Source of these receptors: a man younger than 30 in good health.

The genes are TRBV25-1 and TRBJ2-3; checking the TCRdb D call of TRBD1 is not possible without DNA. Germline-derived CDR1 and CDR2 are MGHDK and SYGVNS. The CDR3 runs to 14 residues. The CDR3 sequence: CASSERGVDNTQYF.

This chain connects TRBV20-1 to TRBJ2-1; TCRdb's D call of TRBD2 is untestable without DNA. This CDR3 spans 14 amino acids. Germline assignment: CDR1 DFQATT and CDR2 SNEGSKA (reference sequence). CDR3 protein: CSAQGLAGGIEQFF.

This CDR3 is CASTRREGFTDTQYF. The J gene is TRBJ2-3, the V gene TRBV12-3 or TRBV12-4; as DNA is missing, the TRBD2 call by TCRdb cannot be tested. The CDR3 extends over 15 amino acids.

This CDR3 reads CASSPAMGTQYF. The chain couples TRBV7-2 to TRBJ2-5. This CDR3 is built from 12 residues. Germline assignment: CDR1 SGHTA and CDR2 FQGNSA. The complete variable domain, with remaining parts taken from reference TRBV7-2 and TRBJ2-5, reads GAGVSQSPSNKVTEKGKDVELRCDPISGHTALYWYRQSLGQGLEFLIYFQGNSAPDKSGLPSDRFSAERTGGSVSTLTIQRTQQEDSAVYLCASSPAMGTQYFGPGTRLLVL.

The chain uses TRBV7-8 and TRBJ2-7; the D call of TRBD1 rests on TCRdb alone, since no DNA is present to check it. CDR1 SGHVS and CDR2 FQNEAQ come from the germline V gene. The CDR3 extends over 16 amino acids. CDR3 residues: CASSWGRGRQSYEQYF.

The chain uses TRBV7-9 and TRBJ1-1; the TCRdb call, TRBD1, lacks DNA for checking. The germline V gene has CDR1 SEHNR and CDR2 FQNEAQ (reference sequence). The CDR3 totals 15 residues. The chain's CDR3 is CASSPGQSLNTEAFF.

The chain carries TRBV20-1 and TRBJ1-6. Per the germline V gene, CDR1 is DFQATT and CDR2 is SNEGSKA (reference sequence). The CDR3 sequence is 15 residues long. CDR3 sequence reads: CSARLGRPGNSPLHF.

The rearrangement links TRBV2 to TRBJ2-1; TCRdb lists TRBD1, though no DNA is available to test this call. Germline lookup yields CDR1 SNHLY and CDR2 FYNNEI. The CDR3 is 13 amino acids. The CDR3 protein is CASRWKGNNEQFF.

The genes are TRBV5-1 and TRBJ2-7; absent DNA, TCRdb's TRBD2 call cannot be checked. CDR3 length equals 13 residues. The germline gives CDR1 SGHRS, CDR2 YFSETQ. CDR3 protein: CASSLPAGSEQYF.

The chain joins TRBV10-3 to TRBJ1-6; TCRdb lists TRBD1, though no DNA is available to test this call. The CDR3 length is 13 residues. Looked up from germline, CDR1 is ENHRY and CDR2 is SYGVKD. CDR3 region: CAISQGEVSPLHF.

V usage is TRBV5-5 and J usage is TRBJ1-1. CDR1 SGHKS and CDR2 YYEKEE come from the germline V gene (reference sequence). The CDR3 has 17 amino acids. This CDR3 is CASSPTPFGQMNTEAFF.

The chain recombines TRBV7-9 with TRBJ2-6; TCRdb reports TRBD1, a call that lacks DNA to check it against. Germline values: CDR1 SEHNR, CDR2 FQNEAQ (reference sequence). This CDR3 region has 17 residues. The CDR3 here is CASTRTGGNYGANVLTF.

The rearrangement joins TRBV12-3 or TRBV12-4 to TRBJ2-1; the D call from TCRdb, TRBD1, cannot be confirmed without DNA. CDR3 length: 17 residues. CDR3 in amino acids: CASSLEKGTGSYNEQFF.

CDR3 region: CASSSSVVSGYTF. This chain uses TRBV28 with TRBJ1-2. In germline, CDR1 is MDHEN, CDR2 SYDVKM. The CDR3 totals 13 residues.

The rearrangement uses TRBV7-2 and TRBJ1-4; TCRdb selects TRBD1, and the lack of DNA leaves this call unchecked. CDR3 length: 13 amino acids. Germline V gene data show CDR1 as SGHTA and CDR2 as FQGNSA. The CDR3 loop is CASSSGPGEKLFF.

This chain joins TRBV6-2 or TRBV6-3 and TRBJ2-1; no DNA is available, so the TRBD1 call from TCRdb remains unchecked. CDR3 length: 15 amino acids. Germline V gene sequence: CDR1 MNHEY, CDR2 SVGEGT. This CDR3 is CASSGRQGADNEQFF.

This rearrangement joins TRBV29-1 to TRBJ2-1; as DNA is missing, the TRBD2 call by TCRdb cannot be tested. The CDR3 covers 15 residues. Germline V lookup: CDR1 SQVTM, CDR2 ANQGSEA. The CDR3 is CSVEGSGLARDEQFF.

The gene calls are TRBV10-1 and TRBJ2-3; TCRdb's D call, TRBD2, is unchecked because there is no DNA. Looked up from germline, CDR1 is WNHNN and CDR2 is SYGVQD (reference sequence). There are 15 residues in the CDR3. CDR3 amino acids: CASSDLTGPTDTQYF.

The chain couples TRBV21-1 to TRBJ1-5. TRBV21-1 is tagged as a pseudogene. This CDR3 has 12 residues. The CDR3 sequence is CASSKVPAGEHF.

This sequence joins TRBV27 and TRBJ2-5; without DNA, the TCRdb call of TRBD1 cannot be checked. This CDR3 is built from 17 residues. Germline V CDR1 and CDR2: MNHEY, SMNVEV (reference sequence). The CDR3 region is CASSRGRQTKYQETQYF.